Listed below are T cell receptor beta chains from one sample, sequenced in a study of blood T cell repertoires in COVID-19. Some clones are missing from TCRdb's copy, which holds only in-frame ones; the method was immunoSEQ multiplex PCR. The sample lists 150,000 to 200,000 clones; 70% to 90% were seen once. Sequenced material: peripheral blood. The origin of the receptors is a person aged 65-85 years with COVID-19, enrolled during active disease. CDR3s include the opening cysteine and the closing phenylalanine or tryptophan. D genes are given only for firm matches.

>TRBV29-1|TRBD1|13
CSARRGLGGGYTF
>TRBV28|-|9
CASLPGQYF
>TRBV19|TRBD1|20
CASSIVPPQGGSPSYQPQHF
>TRBV4-1|-|16
CASSQDPLGAGNTIYF
>TRBV5-1|-|16
CASSLVFGDYQETQYF
>TRBV7-3|-|13
CASSPKTGAEQFF
>TRBV5-1|-|14
CASSSLGFTGELFF
>TRBV2|TRBD1|16
CASSDGATGVYDEQYF
>TRBV28|-|15
CASSLLPSTLYEQYF
>TRBV27|-|13
CASSPGQLYEQYF
>TRBV4-2|TRBD2|16
CASSQDALAGAGELFF
>TRBV5-5|TRBD1|15
CASSPGQGIYNEQFF
>TRBV28|TRBD2|16
CASSSPRLGGTGELFF
>TRBV15|TRBD1|17
CATSTGTGGFSSIEQYF
>TRBV6-5|-|15
CASSSQTGPYYGYTF
>TRBV6-5|TRBD2|14
CASSPGLASIEQYF
>TRBV12-3/TRBV12-4|-|13
CASSLGGGTEAFF
>TRBV28|-|14
CASSRRAGKETQYF
>TRBV7-8|TRBD1|13
CASSLGGIQPQHF
>TRBV11-2|-|13
CAVGYPRGTEAFF
>TRBV6-5|-|14
CASISGAEGEKLFF
>TRBV7-2|-|14
CASSPGTSTDTQYF
>TRBV5-6|-|12
CASSLGGREQFF
>TRBV3-1/TRBV3-2|-|14
CASSRTGKGTEAFF
>TRBV7-2|-|13
CASSKDMRQPQHF
>TRBV6-2/TRBV6-3|TRBD1|16
CASSYSSRGANQPQHF
>TRBV28|-|16
CASSFQLGRGQETQYF
>TRBV2|-|13
CASKRGIGYGYTF
>TRBV20-1|-|12
CSASGPRDEQFF
>TRBV18|-|16
CASSPRAPGFTGELFF
>TRBV18|-|13
CASSGGQAYEQYF
>TRBV3-1/TRBV3-2|TRBD1|12
CASSQVDRGAFF
>TRBV5-1|-|15
CASSLVPENTGELFF
>TRBV28|TRBD1|18
CASSTDRPRGGHNSPLHF
>TRBV7-2|-|15
CASSQEIRRDGPRFF
>TRBV6-1|-|15
CASSDVGASTDTQYF
>TRBV7-8|TRBD1|14
CASSLRGTGDAQHF
>TRBV28|TRBD1|17
CASSFPTGGAYYNEQFF
>TRBV5-4|TRBD1|16
CASSSARDRGTEKLFF
>TRBV7-2|-|14
CASSRQGTNEKLFF
>TRBV7-3|-|14
CASSPGGAGGPKFF